This T cell receptor beta chain derives from a study of blood T cells in healthy people across ages. General study results and limits: Estimated diversity that came from one million T cells was considered an underestimate.

Only a few counts were recorded for this clonotype. As yet, its antigen is unknown. They isolated at least 6 million PBMCs from each sample. Germline V gene data show CDR1 as SGDLS and CDR2 as YYNGEE. The CDR3 is 15 amino acids. With a J-beta primer mix and a sample-barcoded 5' primer, a second PCR ran roughly 6 to 11 cycles. TCRdb reprocessed the 5' RACE reads with MiXCR, giving one entry per CDR3 protein. The sample has about 760,000 distinct CDR3 sequences, around 25% seen once. This sample was also put to use in a study of T cells of mothers and their children. This second report adds: Donation was provided by three healthy Caucasian mothers along with their six children. Sequencing revealed no T cell clones that were persistent and microchimeric.

The source material was blood. V and J are TRBV9 and TRBJ2-5; TRBD2 agrees at 12 bases. The end of the DNA fits TRBJ2-1 better, so the J call may be wrong. The receptor's source is a boy aged 5-17 years in good health. CDR3 amino acids: CASSVDGLAGNEQFF. CDR3 nucleotide sequence: TGTGCCAGCAGCGTAGACGGACTAGCGGGAAATGAGCAGTTCTTC.